The 21 T cell receptor beta chains listed next were all sequenced from one sample in a study of post-analysis software for immune sequencing data. Study-level points and caveats: Five or six TRBV segments were more frequent in patients than controls; TRBV5-6, TRBV5-1 and TRBV20-1 belonged to this group.

Their antigens are not known. Libraries were made from TCR beta cDNA, and they carried unique molecular identifiers. TCRdb independently ran MiXCR on the PCR reads; one entry per CDR3 protein. Of some 690,000 distinct CDR3 sequences in the sample, roughly 27% were seen once. The material sequenced was blood. The source is a girl aged 10-17 years with multiple sclerosis.

This clonotype was counted many times. The chain employs TRBV5-5 and TRBJ1-2; D ambiguous. Trimming shortened V by 2 bases and J by 2 bases, and 7 bases separated the two germline ends. This CDR3 contains 13 residues. Germline V gives CDR1 SGHKS, CDR2 YYEKEE (reference sequence). CDR3 nucleotides: TGTGCCAGCAGCTTTGGGTTAAACTATGGCTACACCTTC. This codes for CASSFGLNYGYTF.

In this sample, this clonotype turned up a few times. The rearrangement joins TRBV27 to TRBJ1-1; the D gene is possibly TRBD1 (6 bases). The CDR3 is 17 amino acids. Germline lookup yields CDR1 MNHEY and CDR2 SMNVEV (reference sequence). V was clipped by 1 base and J by 4 bases, with 19 bases between them. The DNA for the CDR3 is TGTGCCAGCAGTTTATTCGAGCCAGGGGCGGGGAGCACTGAAGCTTTCTTT. Translating gives CASSLFEPGAGSTEAFF.

The V gene is TRBV27, the J gene TRBJ2-1; D is ambiguous. Trimming shortened V by 7 bases and J by 6 bases, and 7 bases separated the two germline ends. CDR3 length: 11 residues. The germline V gene has CDR1 MNHEY and CDR2 SMNVEV (reference sequence). The DNA for the CDR3 is TGTGCCAGCATCCTAGGCAATGAGCAGTTCTTC. It is translated as CASILGNEQFF.

This clonotype appeared a few times. The chain uses TRBV7-9 and TRBJ1-2; D ambiguous. There are 14 residues in the CDR3. The germline V and J ends were trimmed by 5 bases and 6 bases, with 16 bases remaining between them. The germline CDR1 and CDR2 sequences are SEHNR and FQNEAQ (reference sequence). The CDR3 is CASSPTGGFDGYTF. The DNA for the CDR3 is TGTGCCAGCAGCCCCACCGGAGGGTTTGATGGCTACACCTTC.

A note on this clonotype: One end of the junction is discordant with germline, which a read error may explain. The chain employs TRBV20-1 and TRBJ1-2; unclear D gene. Germline assignment: CDR1 DFQATT and CDR2 SNEGSKA (reference sequence). There are 12 residues in the CDR3. DNA of the CDR3: TGCGGTGCTAGAGATATTTCAGCTGGCTACACCTTC. Protein: CGARDISAGYTF.

The rearrangement uses TRBV20-1 and TRBJ1-4; 12 bases map to TRBD1. V shed 5 bases and J 7 bases; nucleotides not matched to a gene: 2. CDR3 size: 13 residues. Germline loops: CDR1 DFQATT, CDR2 SNEGSKA (reference sequence). The CDR3 spells CSAWDRGPEKLFF. The CDR3 DNA reads TGCAGTGCTTGGGACAGGGGGCCTGAAAAACTGTTTTTT.

V gene TRBV7-9 combines with J gene TRBJ1-4; D not certain. Trimming shortened V by 7 bases and J by 14 bases, and 11 bases separated the two germline ends. The CDR3 extends over 10 amino acids. The germline V gene encodes CDR1 SEHNR and CDR2 FQNEAQ (reference sequence). CDR3 in DNA: TGTGCCAGCACCCTTTTATGGCTGTTTTTT. Translated: CASTLLWLFF.

The CDR3 reads CSTPRGNDYEQYF. The CDR3 nucleotides are TGCAGTACTCCGAGGGGGAATGACTACGAGCAGTACTTC. This rearrangement joins TRBV20-1 to TRBJ2-7, with D perhaps TRBD1 (6 bases). The CDR3 contains 13 residues. In germline, CDR1 is DFQATT, CDR2 SNEGSKA (reference sequence). Trimming stripped 8 bases from V and 3 bases from J, with 17 bases between.

The V and J genes are TRBV28 and TRBJ2-7; D possibly corresponds to TRBD1 (5 bases). The germline V gene has CDR1 MDHEN and CDR2 SYDVKM. V was clipped by 5 bases and J by 6 bases, with 17 bases between them. The CDR3 consists of 14 residues. CDR3 sequence: CASSLGAYSTEQYF. The CDR3 bases are TGTGCCAGCAGTCTTGGGGCCTACTCTACCGAGCAGTACTTC.

This clonotype occurred many times. The chain combines TRBV5-6 with TRBJ2-4, with 13 positions matching TRBD2. V trimming: 4 bases; J trimming: 8 bases; junction bases outside the gene matches: 6. CDR3 length: 15 amino acids. Germline V gives CDR1 SGHDT, CDR2 YYEEEE. The CDR3 DNA sequence: TGTGCCAGCAGCCATAGGACTAGCGGGAGTTACATTCAGTACTTC. Protein sequence: CASSHRTSGSYIQYF.

A note on this clonotype: The CDR3 does not close with the conserved phenylalanine or tryptophan, likely indicating a read error. The rearrangement joins TRBV20-1 to TRBJ2-3; 11 bases line up with TRBD2. V lost 5 bases and J lost 6; bases outside the gene matches: 10. Per the germline V gene, CDR1 is DFQATT and CDR2 is SNEGSKA (reference sequence). The CDR3 sequence is 15 residues long. CDR3 coding DNA: TGCAGTGCTGGCCCTACTAGCGGGAGTACCGATACGCAGTATTTG. Its protein is CSAGPTSGSTDTQYL.

Ten or more counts support this clonotype. This rearrangement joins TRBV4-2 to TRBJ2-1, with TRBD2 matching 11 bases. The CDR3 is 16 residues long. The germline gives CDR1 LGHNA, CDR2 YNFKEQ. Losses at the gene ends were 3 bases for V and 7 bases for J; bases not matched to a gene: 8. CDR3 in DNA: TGTGCCAGCAGCCAGAATCTAGCGGGGGGCGGGAATGAGCAGTTCTTC. As protein: CASSQNLAGGGNEQFF.

The chain has TRBV27 and TRBJ2-5; 12 bases are shared with TRBD2. Germline V gives CDR1 MNHEY, CDR2 SMNVEV (reference sequence). Trimming cost V 3 bases and J 11 bases; bases outside gene matches: 16. The length of the CDR3 is 17 residues. CDR3 region: CASSFLTSGGPTEEQYF. The CDR3 nucleotides are TGTGCCAGCAGTTTCCTGACTAGCGGGGGCCCGACTGAGGAGCAGTACTTC.

The chain has TRBV7-9 and TRBJ1-4, with 9 bases identical to TRBD1. The CDR3 consists of 15 residues. Germline V gene lookup returns CDR1 SEHNR and CDR2 FQNEAQ (reference sequence). V was pared by 2 bases and J by 6 bases, with 4 bases of the junction left unmatched. This CDR3 is CASSLRRDRDEKLFF. The CDR3 coding sequence is TGTGCCAGCAGCTTACGGCGGGACAGGGATGAAAAACTGTTTTTT.

This chain uses TRBV7-2 with TRBJ1-1; D may be TRBD1 (6 bases). This CDR3 region has 15 residues. Trimming pared 1 base from V and 5 bases from J, leaving 14 bases between. Germline V gives CDR1 SGHTA, CDR2 FQGNSA. CDR3 sequence: CASSLVGRGMTEAFF. The DNA for the CDR3 is TGTGCCAGCAGCTTAGTTGGCAGGGGTATGACTGAAGCTTTCTTT.

This clonotype was seen only a few times. This chain joins TRBV6-5 and TRBJ1-4; a possible D gene is TRBD1 (6 bases). This CDR3 region has 15 residues. Deletions cut 8 bases from V and 9 bases from J, with 22 bases between. The V gene's germline CDR1 is MNHEY and CDR2 SVGAGI. For the CDR3, the DNA is TGTGCCAGCGGAGCTCCCCTTCGTGGACAGCAAAAACTGTTTTTT. It codes for CASGAPLRGQQKLFF.

This clonotype has more than one count but fewer than ten. One junction end does not reproduce the germline sequence, and a read error may be involved. This chain connects TRBV5-1 to TRBJ2-1, with D unclear. Germline V gene data show CDR1 as SGHRS and CDR2 as YFSETQ. This CDR3 region has 13 residues. In nucleotides, the CDR3 is TGCGCCAGCAGCCATGACTCCTACGATGAGCAGTTCTTC. Its translation is CASSHDSYDEQFF.

This clonotype came up a few times. The chain couples TRBV20-1 to TRBJ2-7, with a possible D match to TRBD1 (5 bases). V was pared by 5 bases and J by 0 bases, with 8 bases between. Germline lookup yields CDR1 DFQATT and CDR2 SNEGSKA (reference sequence). There are 12 residues in the CDR3. This chain's CDR3 is CSASGISYEQYF. CDR3 DNA sequence: TGCAGTGCTTCAGGGATCTCCTACGAGCAGTACTTC.

A remark on this clonotype: The junction shows a germline mismatch at one end, possibly a read error. V gene TRBV7-2 combines with J gene TRBJ2-1; tentative D call: TRBD1 (7 bases). CDR1 is SGHTA and CDR2 is FQGNSA in the germline V gene. There are 18 residues in the CDR3. CDR3 amino acids: CASSLAVGRDSSYNKQFF. In DNA, the CDR3 is TGTGCCAGCAGCTTAGCGGTGGGGCGGGACAGCTCCTACAATAAGCAGTTCTTC. The complete variable domain, with remaining parts taken from reference TRBV7-2 and TRBJ2-1, reads GAGVSQSPSNKVTEKGKDVELRCDPISGHTALYWYRQSLGQGLEFLIYFQGNSAPDKSGLPSDRFSAERTGGSVSTLTIQRTQQEDSAVYLCASSLAVGRDSSYNKQFFGPGTRLTVL.

The chain recombines TRBV6-1 with TRBJ2-5, with 8 bases matching TRBD2. Germline assignment: CDR1 MNHNS and CDR2 SASEGT. V lost 8 bases to trimming and J lost 5 bases; unmatched junction nucleotides: 7. This CDR3 contains 13 residues. CDR3 region: CASQAGDRETQYF. The CDR3 nucleotides are TGTGCCAGCCAAGCGGGGGATCGGGAGACCCAGTACTTC.

V usage is TRBV12-3 or TRBV12-4 and J usage is TRBJ2-1; the match to TRBD1 covers 10 bases. The CDR3 sequence is 16 residues long. The V and J ends lost 6 bases and 7 bases, in that order; junction bases with no gene match: 12. The CDR3 here is CASRRTRDRGRNEQFF. CDR3 sequence (DNA): TGTGCCAGCAGACGAACCCGGGACAGGGGTCGTAATGAGCAGTTCTTC.